This T cell receptor (beta chain) derives from a study of blood T cell repertoires in COVID-19. The CDR3 extends over 12 amino acids. V was pared by 5 bases and J by 10 bases, with 12 bases between. Germline lookup yields CDR1 SGHNT and CDR2 YENEEA. TCRdb's copy holds only in-frame clones and misses some; the assay was immunoSEQ multiplex PCR. The sample has around 150,000 clones, 88% seen once. This receptor was identified in a human donor with COVID-19, enrolled during active disease. The donor label of this sample is uncertain. The specimen sequenced was peripheral blood. This chain connects TRBV11-3 to TRBJ2-1, with TRBD2 as a possible D gene (6 bases). The CDR3 protein is CASSATRREQFF. CDR3 nucleotide sequence: TGTGCCAGCAGCGCGACTAGACGGGAGCAGTTCTTC.